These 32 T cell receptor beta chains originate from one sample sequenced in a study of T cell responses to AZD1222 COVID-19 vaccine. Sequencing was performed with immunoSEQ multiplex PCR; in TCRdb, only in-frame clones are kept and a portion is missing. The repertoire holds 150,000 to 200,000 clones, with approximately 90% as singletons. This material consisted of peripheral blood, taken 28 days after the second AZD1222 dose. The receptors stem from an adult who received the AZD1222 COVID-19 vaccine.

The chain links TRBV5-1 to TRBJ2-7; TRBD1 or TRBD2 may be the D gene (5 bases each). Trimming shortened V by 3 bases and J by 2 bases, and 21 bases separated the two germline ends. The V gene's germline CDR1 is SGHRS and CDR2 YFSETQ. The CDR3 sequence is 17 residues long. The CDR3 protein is CASSSRPGSLGAYEQYF. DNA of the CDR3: TGCGCCAGCAGCTCTCGACCAGGGTCTTTGGGGGCCTACGAGCAGTACTTC.

CDR3 loop: CASSAPRDSLLYEQYF. Written as DNA, the CDR3 is TGTGCCAGCAGCGCCCCCAGGGACAGCCTTCTATACGAGCAGTACTTC. The genes are TRBV9 and TRBJ2-7, with 7 bases matching TRBD1. The length of the CDR3 is 16 residues. With V trimmed by 3 bases and J by 4 bases, 13 bases remained unmatched. Germline V lookup: CDR1 SGDLS, CDR2 YYNGEE. The full variable domain, rest sourced from reference TRBV9 and TRBJ2-7, is DSGVTQTPKHLITATGQRVTLRCSPRSGDLSVYWYQQSLDQGLQFLIQYYNGEERAKGNILERFSAQQFPDLHSELNLSSLELGDSALYFCASSAPRDSLLYEQYFGPGTRLTVT.

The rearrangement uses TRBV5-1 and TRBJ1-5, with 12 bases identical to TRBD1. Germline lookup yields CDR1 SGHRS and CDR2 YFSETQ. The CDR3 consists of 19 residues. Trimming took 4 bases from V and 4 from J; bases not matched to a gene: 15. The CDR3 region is CASSPGQGAPDLLNQPQHF. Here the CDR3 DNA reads TGCGCCAGCAGCCCGGGACAGGGGGCGCCGGACTTGCTGAATCAGCCCCAGCATTTT. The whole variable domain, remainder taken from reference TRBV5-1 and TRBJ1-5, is KAGVTQTPRYLIKTRGQQVTLSCSPISGHRSVSWYQQTPGQGLQFLFEYFSETQRNKGNFPGRFSGRQFSNSRSEMNVSTLELGDSALYLCASSPGQGAPDLLNQPQHFGDGTRLSIL.

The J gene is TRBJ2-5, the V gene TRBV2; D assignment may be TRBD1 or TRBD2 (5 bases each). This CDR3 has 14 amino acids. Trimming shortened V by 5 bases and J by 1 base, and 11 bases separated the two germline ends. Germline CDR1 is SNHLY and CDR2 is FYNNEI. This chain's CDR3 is CASSLGVPQETQYF. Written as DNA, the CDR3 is TGTGCCAGCAGTTTGGGGGTCCCCCAAGAGACCCAGTACTTC.

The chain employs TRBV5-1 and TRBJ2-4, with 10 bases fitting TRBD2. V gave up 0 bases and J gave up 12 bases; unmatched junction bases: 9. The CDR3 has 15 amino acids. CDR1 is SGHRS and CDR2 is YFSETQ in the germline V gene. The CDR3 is CASSLAILAGTGQYF. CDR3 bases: TGCGCCAGCAGCTTGGCCATACTAGCGGGAACGGGTCAGTACTTC.

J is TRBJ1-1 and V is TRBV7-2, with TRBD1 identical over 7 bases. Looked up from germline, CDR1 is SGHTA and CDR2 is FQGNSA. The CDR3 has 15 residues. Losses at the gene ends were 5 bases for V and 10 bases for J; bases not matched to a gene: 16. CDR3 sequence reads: CASSPSGQTPTGAFF. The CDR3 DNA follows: TGTGCCAGCAGCCCCTCGGGACAGACCCCGACCGGAGCTTTCTTT.

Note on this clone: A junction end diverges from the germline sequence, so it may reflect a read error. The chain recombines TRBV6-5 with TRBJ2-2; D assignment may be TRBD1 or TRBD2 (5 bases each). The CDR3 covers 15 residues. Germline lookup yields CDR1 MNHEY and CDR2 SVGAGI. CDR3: CASTYGAGRTGELFF. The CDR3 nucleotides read TGTGCCAGCACTTACGGGGCAGGGCGCACCGGGGAGCTGTTTTTT.

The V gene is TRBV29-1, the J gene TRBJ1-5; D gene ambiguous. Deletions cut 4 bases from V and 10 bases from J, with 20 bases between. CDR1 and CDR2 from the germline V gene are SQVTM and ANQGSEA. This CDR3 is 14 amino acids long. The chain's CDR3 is CSVGLRPPPEPQHF. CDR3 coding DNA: TGCAGCGTTGGATTACGTCCCCCGCCAGAACCCCAGCATTTT.

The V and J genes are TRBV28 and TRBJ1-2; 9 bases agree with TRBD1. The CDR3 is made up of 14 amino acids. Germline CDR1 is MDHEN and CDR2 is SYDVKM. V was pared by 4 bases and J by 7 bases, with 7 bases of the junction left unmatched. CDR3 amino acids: CASSSGTGLVGYTF. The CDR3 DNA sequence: TGTGCCAGCAGTTCCGGGACAGGGCTTGTTGGCTACACCTTC.

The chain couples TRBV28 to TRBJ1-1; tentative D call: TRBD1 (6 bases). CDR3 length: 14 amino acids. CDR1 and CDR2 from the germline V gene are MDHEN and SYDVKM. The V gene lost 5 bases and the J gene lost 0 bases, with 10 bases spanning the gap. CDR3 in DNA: TGTGCCAGCAGTCCGGGGGCCCTGAACACTGAAGCTTTCTTT. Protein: CASSPGALNTEAFF.

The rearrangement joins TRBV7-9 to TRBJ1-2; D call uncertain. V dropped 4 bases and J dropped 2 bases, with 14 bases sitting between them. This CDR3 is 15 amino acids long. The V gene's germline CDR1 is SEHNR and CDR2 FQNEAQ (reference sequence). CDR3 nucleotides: TGTGCCAGCAGCTGGCTCTTTGAGGGCAACTATGGCTACACCTTC. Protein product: CASSWLFEGNYGYTF.

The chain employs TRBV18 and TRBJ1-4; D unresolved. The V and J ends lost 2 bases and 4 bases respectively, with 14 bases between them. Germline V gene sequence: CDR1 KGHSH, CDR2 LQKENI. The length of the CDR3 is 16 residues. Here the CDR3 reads CASSPTATRINEKLFF. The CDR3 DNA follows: TGTGCCAGCTCACCAACAGCTACTCGGATTAATGAAAAACTGTTTTTT.

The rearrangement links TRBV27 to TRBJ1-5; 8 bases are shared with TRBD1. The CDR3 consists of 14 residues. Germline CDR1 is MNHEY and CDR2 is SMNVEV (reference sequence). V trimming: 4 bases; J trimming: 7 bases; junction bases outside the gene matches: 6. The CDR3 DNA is TGTGCCAGCAGTTCCCCGCACAGGGGGCAGCCCCAGCATTTT. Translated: CASSSPHRGQPQHF.

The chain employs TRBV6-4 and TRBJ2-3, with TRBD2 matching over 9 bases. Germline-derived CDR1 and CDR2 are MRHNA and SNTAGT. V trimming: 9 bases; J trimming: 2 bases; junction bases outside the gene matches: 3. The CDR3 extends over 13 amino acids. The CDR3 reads CASSGSLTDTQYF. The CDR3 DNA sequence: TGTGCCAGTAGCGGGAGTCTCACAGATACGCAGTATTTT.

The CDR3 coding sequence is TGTGCCAGCAGCTTACGTCCGGCGGGGGGTATATACAATGAGCAGTTCTTC. It yields the protein CASSLRPAGGIYNEQFF. The chain recombines TRBV7-8 with TRBJ2-1; 8 nucleotides match TRBD2. The CDR3 contains 17 residues. Looked up from germline, CDR1 is SGHVS and CDR2 is FQNEAQ. The J segment lost 4 bases and the V segment lost 2 bases, leaving 10 bases of the junction unmatched.

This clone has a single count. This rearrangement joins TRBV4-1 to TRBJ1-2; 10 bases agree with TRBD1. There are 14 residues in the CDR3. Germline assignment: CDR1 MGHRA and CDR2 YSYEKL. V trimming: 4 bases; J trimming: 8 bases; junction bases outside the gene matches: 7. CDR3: CASSRDRGLEGYTF. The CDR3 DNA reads TGCGCCAGCAGCCGAGACAGGGGGCTGGAAGGCTACACCTTC.

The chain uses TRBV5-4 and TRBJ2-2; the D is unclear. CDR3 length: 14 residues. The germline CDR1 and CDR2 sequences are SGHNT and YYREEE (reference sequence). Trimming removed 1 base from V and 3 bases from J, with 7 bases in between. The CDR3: CASSLFGDTGELFF. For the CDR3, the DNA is TGTGCCAGCAGCTTGTTTGGGGACACCGGGGAGCTGTTTTTT.

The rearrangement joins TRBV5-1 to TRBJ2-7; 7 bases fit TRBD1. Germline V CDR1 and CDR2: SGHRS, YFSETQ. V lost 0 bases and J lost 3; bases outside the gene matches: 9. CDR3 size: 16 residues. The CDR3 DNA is TGCGCCAGCAGCTTGGGCCTCCGACAGGGCCACTACGAGCAGTACTTC. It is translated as CASSLGLRQGHYEQYF.

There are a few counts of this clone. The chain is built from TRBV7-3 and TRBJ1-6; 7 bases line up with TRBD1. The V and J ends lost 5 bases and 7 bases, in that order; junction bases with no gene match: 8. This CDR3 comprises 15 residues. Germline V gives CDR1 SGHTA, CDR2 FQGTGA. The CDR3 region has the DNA TGTGCCAGCAGCAAAACCGGGACAGCAAATTCACCCCTCCACTTT. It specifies CASSKTGTANSPLHF.

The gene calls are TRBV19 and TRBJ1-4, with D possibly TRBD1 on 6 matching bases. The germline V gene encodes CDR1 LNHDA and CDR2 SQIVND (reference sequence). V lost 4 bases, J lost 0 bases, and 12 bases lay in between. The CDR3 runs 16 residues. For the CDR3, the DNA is TGTGCCAGTAGTACAGGGGCTTATGCAACTAATGAAAAACTGTTTTTT. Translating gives CASSTGAYATNEKLFF.

CDR3 sequence: CASSSGQSNEKLFF. CDR3 sequence (DNA): TGTGCCAGCAGCTCGGGACAGTCAAATGAAAAACTGTTTTTT. This chain uses TRBV7-6 with TRBJ1-4; TRBD1 aligns across 7 bases. CDR3 length equals 14 residues. Germline V gene lookup returns CDR1 SGHVS and CDR2 FNYEAQ. V was pared by 4 bases and J by 5 bases, with 4 bases of the junction left unmatched. The variable domain in full, completed from reference TRBV7-6 and TRBJ1-4, reads GAGVSQSPRYKVTKRGQDVALRCDPISGHVSLYWYRQALGQGPEFLTYFNYEAQQDKSGLPNDRFSAERPEGSISTLTIQRTEQRDSAMYRCASSSGQSNEKLFFGSGTQLSVL.

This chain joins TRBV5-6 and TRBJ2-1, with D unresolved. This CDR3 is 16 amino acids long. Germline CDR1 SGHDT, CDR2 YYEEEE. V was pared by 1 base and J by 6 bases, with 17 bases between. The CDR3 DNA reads TGTGCCAGCAGCTTGTTTGCCAGAGGTCGGATCAATGAGCAGTTCTTC. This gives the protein CASSLFARGRINEQFF.

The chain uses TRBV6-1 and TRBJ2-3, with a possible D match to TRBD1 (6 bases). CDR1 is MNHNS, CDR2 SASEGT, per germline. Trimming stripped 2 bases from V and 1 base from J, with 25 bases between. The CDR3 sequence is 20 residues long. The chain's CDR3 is CASSEPLLSRGEVGTDTQYF. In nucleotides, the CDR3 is TGTGCCAGCAGTGAACCCCTACTCTCCAGGGGAGAGGTCGGCACAGATACGCAGTATTTT.

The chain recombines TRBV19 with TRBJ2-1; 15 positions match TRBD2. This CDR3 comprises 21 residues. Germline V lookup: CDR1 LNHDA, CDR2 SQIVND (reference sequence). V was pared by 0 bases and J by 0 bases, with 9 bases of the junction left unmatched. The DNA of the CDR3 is TGTGCCAGTAGTATAGATATTTCGGGGACTAGCGGGAGGAGCTCCTACAATGAGCAGTTCTTC. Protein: CASSIDISGTSGRSSYNEQFF.

CDR3 loop: CASRKVQGNTEAFF. CDR3 in DNA: TGTGCCAGCAGAAAGGTACAGGGGAACACTGAAGCTTTCTTT. V is TRBV7-6 and J is TRBJ1-1; D is perhaps TRBD1 (6 bases). This CDR3 is 14 amino acids long. Trimming removed 6 bases from V and 1 base from J, with 12 bases in between. Per germline, CDR1 SGHVS and CDR2 FNYEAQ.

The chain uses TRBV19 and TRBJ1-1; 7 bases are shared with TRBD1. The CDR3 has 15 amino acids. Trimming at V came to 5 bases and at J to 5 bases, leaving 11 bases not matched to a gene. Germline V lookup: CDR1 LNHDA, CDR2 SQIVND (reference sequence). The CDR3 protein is CASSYFDREGTEAFF. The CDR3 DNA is TGTGCCAGTAGTTATTTTGACAGGGAGGGGACTGAAGCTTTCTTT.

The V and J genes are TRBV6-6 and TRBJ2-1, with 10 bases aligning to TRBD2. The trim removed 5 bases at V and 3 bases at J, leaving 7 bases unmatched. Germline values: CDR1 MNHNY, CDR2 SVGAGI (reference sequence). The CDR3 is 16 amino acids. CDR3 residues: CASSRLSGRFYNEQFF. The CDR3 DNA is TGTGCCAGCAGTCGACTTAGCGGGAGGTTCTACAATGAGCAGTTCTTC.

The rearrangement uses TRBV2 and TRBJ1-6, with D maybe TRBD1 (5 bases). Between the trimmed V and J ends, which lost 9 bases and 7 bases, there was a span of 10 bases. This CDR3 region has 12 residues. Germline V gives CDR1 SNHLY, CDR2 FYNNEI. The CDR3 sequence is CARGTENSPLHF. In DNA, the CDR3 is TGTGCCAGAGGGACGGAAAATTCACCCCTCCACTTT.

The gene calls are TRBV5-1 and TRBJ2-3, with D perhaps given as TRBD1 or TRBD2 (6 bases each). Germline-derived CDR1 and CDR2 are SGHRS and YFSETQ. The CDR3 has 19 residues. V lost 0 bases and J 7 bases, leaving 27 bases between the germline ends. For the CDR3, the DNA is TGCGCCAGCAGCTTGGGGGTTCGGGGGCTACCGAAGTTCCCTTATACGCAGTATTTT. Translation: CASSLGVRGLPKFPYTQYF. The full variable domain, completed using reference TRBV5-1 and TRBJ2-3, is KAGVTQTPRYLIKTRGQQVTLSCSPISGHRSVSWYQQTPGQGLQFLFEYFSETQRNKGNFPGRFSGRQFSNSRSEMNVSTLELGDSALYLCASSLGVRGLPKFPYTQYFGPGTRLTVL.

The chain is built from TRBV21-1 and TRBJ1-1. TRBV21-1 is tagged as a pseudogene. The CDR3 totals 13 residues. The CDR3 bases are TGTGCCAGCAGAGGGACGGGGAACACTGAAGCTTTCTTT. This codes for CASRGTGNTEAFF.

The CDR3 loop reads CASSLNGNTGELFF. DNA for the CDR3: TGTGCCAGCAGCTTAAACGGAAACACCGGGGAGCTGTTTTTT. The gene calls are TRBV7-3 and TRBJ2-2; D not certain. The CDR3 consists of 14 residues. Germline CDR1 and CDR2: SGHTA and FQGTGA. Trimming removed 1 base from V and 2 bases from J, with 5 bases in between.

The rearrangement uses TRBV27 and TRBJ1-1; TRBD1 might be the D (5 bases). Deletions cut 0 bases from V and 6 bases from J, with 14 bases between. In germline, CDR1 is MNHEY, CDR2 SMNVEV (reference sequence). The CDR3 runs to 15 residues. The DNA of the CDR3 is TGTGCCAGCAGTTTATCGGCAGGGCGAGGGGCTGAAGCTTTCTTT. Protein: CASSLSAGRGAEAFF.